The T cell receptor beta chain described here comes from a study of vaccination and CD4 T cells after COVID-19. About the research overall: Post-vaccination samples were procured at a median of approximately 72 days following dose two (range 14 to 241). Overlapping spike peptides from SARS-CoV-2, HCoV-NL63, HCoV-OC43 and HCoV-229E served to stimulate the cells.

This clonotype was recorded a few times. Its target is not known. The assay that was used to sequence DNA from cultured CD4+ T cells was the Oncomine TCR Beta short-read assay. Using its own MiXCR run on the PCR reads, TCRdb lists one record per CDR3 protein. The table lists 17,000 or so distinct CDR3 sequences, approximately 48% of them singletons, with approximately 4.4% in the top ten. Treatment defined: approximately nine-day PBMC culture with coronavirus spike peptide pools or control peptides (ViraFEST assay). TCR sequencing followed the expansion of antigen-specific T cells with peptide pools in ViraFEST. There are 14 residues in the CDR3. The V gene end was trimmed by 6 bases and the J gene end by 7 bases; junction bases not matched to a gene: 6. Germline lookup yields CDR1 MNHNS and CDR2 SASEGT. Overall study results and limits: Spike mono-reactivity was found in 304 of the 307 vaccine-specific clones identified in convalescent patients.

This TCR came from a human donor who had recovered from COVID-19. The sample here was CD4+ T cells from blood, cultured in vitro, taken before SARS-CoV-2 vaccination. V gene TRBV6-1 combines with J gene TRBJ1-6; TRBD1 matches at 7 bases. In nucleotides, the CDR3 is TGTGCCAGCAGCTTGGGACAGCCAAATTCACCCCTCCACTTT. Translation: CASSLGQPNSPLHF.